A single sample gave rise to the 12 T cell receptor beta chains below, sequenced in a study of T cells after yellow fever vaccination. One entry per CDR3 protein results from TCRdb running MiXCR on the 5' RACE reads. The data show a few hundred thousand distinct CDR3 sequences, roughly 7% seen once. This material consisted of PBMCs, taken 35 to 50 days after the first yellow fever vaccination. These receptors all stem from a man between 18 and 35 years old who received the YFV17D yellow fever vaccine.

The V gene is TRBV25-1, the J gene TRBJ2-6; D remains ambiguous. With 4 bases removed from V and 0 bases from J, the gap between germline ends came to 19 bases. The CDR3 loop spans 19 amino acids. Germline V gene lookup returns CDR1 MGHDK and CDR2 SYGVNS. The CDR3 here is CASSGAERASYSGANVLTF. The CDR3 DNA reads as TGTGCCAGCAGTGGAGCAGAAAGGGCCTCCTACTCTGGGGCCAACGTCCTGACTTTC.

This clonotype was seen a handful of times. The chain joins TRBV10-3 to TRBJ2-7; the D gene is possibly TRBD2 (6 bases). Germline CDR1 and CDR2: ENHRY and SYGVKD. The CDR3 spans 16 residues. Trimming removed 8 bases from V and 7 bases from J, with 27 bases in between. The CDR3 DNA follows: TGTGCCATCGCCCCCGTCGGCTCCCAAGGCGGAGGGGAGCAGTACTTC. Translation gives CAIAPVGSQGGGEQYF.

The gene calls are TRBV5-8 and TRBJ2-7; TRBD2 agrees at 7 bases. The CDR3 consists of 17 residues. After removal of 2 bases from V and 2 bases from J, the junction contained 13 bases not matched to a gene. Germline lookup yields CDR1 SGHTS and CDR2 YDEGEE. CDR3 DNA sequence: TGTGCCAGCAGCTTTCAGATATCGCTAGCGGAGACCTACGAGCAGTACGTC. Its translation is CASSFQISLAETYEQYV.

This clonotype was counted many times. The chain has TRBV11-2 and TRBJ1-5; D is possibly TRBD1 (6 bases). Per the germline V gene, CDR1 is SGHAT and CDR2 is FQNNGV. CDR3 length equals 16 residues. V was shortened by 5 bases and J by 2 bases, with 16 bases between the two germline ends. CDR3 loop: CASSPGGGAGNQPQHF. The CDR3, as DNA: TGTGCCAGCAGCCCGGGAGGGGGGGCCGGCAATCAGCCCCAGCATTTT. The whole variable domain, remainder taken from reference TRBV11-2 and TRBJ1-5, is EAGVAQSPRYKIIEKRQSVAFWCNPISGHATLYWYQQILGQGPKLLIQFQNNGVVDDSQLPKDRFSAERLKGVDSTLKIQPAKLEDSAVYLCASSPGGGAGNQPQHFGDGTRLSIL.

J is TRBJ1-4 and V is TRBV24-1; D is uncertain. V lost 3 bases and J 5 bases, leaving 12 bases between the germline ends. The CDR3 runs to 15 residues. Germline V lookup: CDR1 KGHDR, CDR2 SFDVKD. Here the CDR3 DNA reads TGTGCCACCAGTGATAATACCTCGGTGAATGAAAAACTGTTTTTT. Translated, it gives CATSDNTSVNEKLFF.

This clonotype was seen a few times. The chain couples TRBV20-1 to TRBJ2-1, with TRBD1 matching 9 bases. This CDR3 has 15 amino acids. The germline V gene has CDR1 DFQATT and CDR2 SNEGSKA (reference sequence). With V trimmed by 2 bases and J by 9 bases, 11 bases remained unmatched. Here the CDR3 reads CSARIPGQGRGEQFF. Written as DNA, the CDR3 is TGCAGTGCTAGAATTCCGGGACAGGGAAGGGGTGAGCAGTTCTTC.

The rearrangement links TRBV6-6 to TRBJ1-4; D not certain. The V and J ends lost 11 bases and 0 bases respectively, with 10 bases between them. Germline V CDR1 and CDR2: MNHNY, SVGAGI (reference sequence). The CDR3 consists of 13 residues. The CDR3 reads CAAMSATNEKLFF. CDR3 DNA: TGTGCCGCCATGAGCGCAACTAATGAAAAACTGTTTTTT.

This clonotype was observed a handful of times. The V and J genes are TRBV3-1 and TRBJ1-2; D not resolved. This CDR3 spans 15 amino acids. The germline V gene encodes CDR1 LGHDT and CDR2 YNNKEL (reference sequence). The ends were cut back, 1 base at V and 0 bases at J, with 9 bases in the middle. The CDR3 nucleotides read TGTGCCAGCAGCCAAGCCCCCCCCACTAACTATGGCTACACCTTC. It is translated as CASSQAPPTNYGYTF.

This clonotype was seen only a few times. This sequence joins TRBV6-1 and TRBJ2-7; D may be TRBD2 (6 bases). V lost 5 bases to trimming and J lost 1 base, with 18 bases between them. Germline values: CDR1 MNHNS, CDR2 SASEGT. The CDR3 is 16 residues long. The CDR3 loop is CASSPFGGTKSYEQYF. The DNA of the CDR3 is TGTGCCAGCAGTCCTTTCGGCGGGACCAAGTCCTACGAGCAGTACTTC.

This clonotype was recorded many times. The chain combines TRBV4-3 with TRBJ1-2; 7 nucleotides align to TRBD1. Germline loops: CDR1 LGHNA, CDR2 YSLEER. V lost 2 bases, J lost 4 bases, and 13 bases stayed unmatched. CDR3 length: 17 residues. This chain's CDR3 is CASSQQSRDSRTYGYTF. Written as DNA, the CDR3 is TGCGCCAGCAGCCAACAATCTCGGGACAGTCGGACCTATGGCTACACCTTC.

There are a few counts of this clonotype. This chain uses TRBV12-3 or TRBV12-4 with TRBJ1-1; D remains unclear. Trimming pared 8 bases from V and 11 bases from J, leaving 18 bases between. The CDR3 contains 12 residues. CDR3 sequence (DNA): TGTGCCAGCCTCTTAGATCACGGCAGGGCTTTCTTT. Protein sequence: CASLLDHGRAFF.

This clonotype was detected ten times or more. The V gene is TRBV5-1, the J gene TRBJ2-5, with 7 bases fitting TRBD1. In germline, CDR1 is SGHRS, CDR2 YFSETQ. Trimming removed 4 bases from V and 0 bases from J; junction bases left unmatched: 6. There are 15 residues in the CDR3. DNA of the CDR3: TGCGCCAGCAGCCCGCTCAGGGGGTACCAAGAGACCCAGTACTTC. Protein: CASSPLRGYQETQYF.